Following are 11 T cell receptor beta chains from one sample sequenced in a study of blood T cell repertoires in COVID-19. The assay was immunoSEQ multiplex PCR, and TCRdb's table has in-frame clones only and misses some. This sample has about 480,000 clones, with about 91% found just once. What was sequenced was peripheral blood. Source of these receptors: a man aged 18-30 years with COVID-19, enrolled during active disease.

The V gene is TRBV5-8, the J gene TRBJ1-6, with D maybe TRBD1 (6 bases). V was shortened by 2 bases and J by 4 bases, with 16 bases between the two germline ends. CDR1 and CDR2 (germline): SGHTS, YDEGEE. The CDR3 runs 17 residues. The CDR3 here is CASSFTWAGAYNSPLHF. CDR3 nucleotide sequence: TGTGCCAGCAGCTTTACATGGGCAGGGGCGTATAATTCACCCCTCCACTTT.

V is TRBV27 and J is TRBJ2-1, with 8 bases matching TRBD2. With 7 bases clipped from V and 8 bases from J, the junction kept 13 bases outside the gene matches. Germline lookup yields CDR1 MNHEY and CDR2 SMNVEV (reference sequence). The CDR3 is 15 amino acids. DNA of the CDR3: TGTGCCAGCAACGTCCGGGGGGGGAGCTGGGATGAGCAGTTCTTC. This codes for CASNVRGGSWDEQFF.

This chain uses TRBV6-5 with TRBJ2-3, with D tentatively TRBD1 (5 bases). The CDR3 is 12 residues long. Germline V gene sequence: CDR1 MNHEY, CDR2 SVGAGI. V lost 11 bases to trimming and J lost 2 bases, with 11 bases between them. CDR3 in amino acids: CASKGNTDTQYF. CDR3 bases: TGTGCCTCCAAGGGGAACACAGATACGCAGTATTTT.

The rearrangement uses TRBV12-5 and TRBJ1-5; 9 bases agree with TRBD1. CDR1 LGHNT and CDR2 FRNRAP come from the germline V gene. The V and J ends lost 7 bases and 4 bases, in that order; junction bases with no gene match: 8. The CDR3 extends over 15 amino acids. CDR3 nucleotide sequence: TGTGCTAGTGTAACAACAGGGGGCCCTAATCAGCCCCAGCATTTT. The encoded protein is CASVTTGGPNQPQHF.

This chain connects TRBV6-1 to TRBJ2-7, with D maybe TRBD2 (6 bases). The CDR3 totals 13 residues. V was clipped by 0 bases and J by 3 bases, with 6 bases between them. Germline V gene lookup returns CDR1 MNHNS and CDR2 SASEGT. CDR3 protein: CASSEAGLYEQYF. The CDR3 nucleotides read TGTGCCAGCAGTGAAGCGGGACTCTACGAGCAGTACTTC.

The V and J genes are TRBV9 and TRBJ2-1; 8 bases are shared with TRBD2. Trimming at V came to 0 bases and at J to 6 bases, leaving 5 bases not matched to a gene. The CDR3 runs 15 residues. Germline V CDR1 and CDR2: SGDLS, YYNGEE. For the CDR3, the DNA is TGTGCCAGCAGCGTAGTGAGCGGGGGTCGCAATGAGCAGTTCTTC. It translates to CASSVVSGGRNEQFF.

The chain has TRBV18 and TRBJ1-3; 8 bases are a match to TRBD1. Germline loops: CDR1 KGHSH, CDR2 LQKENI. CDR3 size: 16 residues. With V trimmed by 0 bases and J by 4 bases, 5 bases remained unmatched. For the CDR3, the DNA is TGTGCCAGCTCACCACCAAACCGGGACAGGGGAAACACCATATATTTT. As protein: CASSPPNRDRGNTIYF.

V usage is TRBV7-5 and J usage is TRBJ2-7; TRBD1, the table's D call, was not compared with the DNA. TRBV7-5 is described as a pseudogene. The CDR3 runs to 14 residues. The CDR3 DNA reads as TGTGTCAGAGACAGGGGGAGCTTTTCCTACGAGCAGTACTTC. Translated, it gives CVRDRGSFSYEQYF.

The V gene is TRBV21-1, the J gene TRBJ1-1. TRBV21-1 is reported as a pseudogene. There are 15 residues in the CDR3. The CDR3 is CASSNLQRRGTEAFF. CDR3 nucleotide sequence: TGTGCCAGCAGCAACCTACAACGACGGGGTACTGAAGCTTTCTTT.

The chain joins TRBV6-5 to TRBJ2-5, with a weak D call TRBD2 (6 bases). V lost 0 bases and J 4 bases, leaving 9 bases between the germline ends. The germline V gene encodes CDR1 MNHEY and CDR2 SVGAGI. This CDR3 contains 14 residues. The CDR3 region has the DNA TGTGCCAGCAGTTACTCGATGGGAGGAGAGACCCAGTACTTC. This codes for CASSYSMGGETQYF.

The chain combines TRBV19 with TRBJ1-2; 7 positions match TRBD1. After removal of 9 bases from V and 6 bases from J, the junction contained 7 bases not matched to a gene. Germline V lookup: CDR1 LNHDA, CDR2 SQIVND (reference sequence). The length of the CDR3 is 12 residues. Written as DNA, the CDR3 is TGTGCCAGCAGAGGGGGCGCGAATGGCTACACCTTC. Protein: CASRGGANGYTF. The whole variable domain, remainder taken from reference TRBV19 and TRBJ1-2, is DGGITQSPKYLFRKEGQNVTLSCEQNLNHDAMYWYRQDPGQGLRLIYYSQIVNDFQKGDIAEGYSVSREKKESFPLTVTSAQKNPTAFYLCASRGGANGYTFGSGTRLTVV.